A selection of T cell receptor beta chains follows, all from one sample in a study of identical twins. One entry per CDR3 protein, called by TCRdb with MiXCR from the 5' RACE reads. The sample carries approximately 410,000 distinct CDR3 sequences, approximately 17% recorded once. Material for sequencing was naive T cells sorted from blood. The receptors stem from a man aged 50 or older in good health. The CDR3 runs from the conserved cysteine through the conserved F or W. The order of the fields is J gene, V gene, D gene, clone size, CDR3 protein, CDR3 DNA. The D gene is left open where the match is weak. The size field is filled for only some rows; it gives once, few, many or a size class.

TRBJ2-2 TRBV19 - many CASSIRGGAAGELFF TGTGCCAGTAGTATACGGGGAGGAGCGGCCGGGGAGCTGTTTTTT
TRBJ2-3 TRBV6-2/TRBV6-3 - - CASSWGLPTDTQYF TGTGCCAGCAGCTGGGGACTTCCCACAGATACGCAGTATTTT
TRBJ2-1 TRBV6-2/TRBV6-3 TRBD2 few CASTNRGLAVEQFF TGTGCCAGCACCAACAGGGGACTAGCGGTTGAGCAGTTCTTC
TRBJ2-2 TRBV5-1 TRBD1 - CASSTRQGADTGELFF TGCGCCAGCAGCACACGACAGGGGGCAGACACCGGGGAGCTGTTTTTT
TRBJ2-2 TRBV5-1 TRBD1 few CASSGQGRTGELFF TGCGCCAGCAGCGGACAGGGACGAACCGGGGAGCTGTTTTTT
TRBJ2-2 TRBV12-3/TRBV12-4 TRBD1 - CASGTTGAPTGELFF TGTGCCAGCGGGACGACAGGGGCGCCCACCGGGGAGCTGTTTTTT
TRBJ1-5 TRBV27 - - CASSPASWQPQHF TGTGCCAGCAGTCCTGCATCTTGGCAGCCCCAGCATTTT
TRBJ2-3 TRBV20-1 TRBD2 many CSATSGGNTDTQYF TGCAGTGCGACGAGCGGGGGGAACACAGATACGCAGTATTTT
TRBJ2-4 TRBV7-2 TRBD1 - CASSTPGPRGNIQYF TGTGCCAGCAGTACTCCGGGACCCAGGGGGAACATTCAGTACTTC
TRBJ2-3 TRBV29-1 - few CSVVGTDTQYF TGCAGCGTTGTCGGCACAGATACGCAGTATTTT
TRBJ1-1 TRBV7-2 TRBD1 - CASSPTGVSTEAFF TGTGCCAGCAGCCCGACAGGGGTGAGCACTGAAGCTTTCTTT
TRBJ1-2 TRBV29-1 - few CSVVLGGGNYGYTF TGCAGCGTTGTTCTTGGGGGAGGTAACTATGGCTACACCTTC
TRBJ1-4 TRBV20-1 - many CSARDWELRGGEKLFF TGCAGTGCTAGAGATTGGGAGCTCAGGGGAGGTGAAAAACTGTTTTTT
TRBJ2-1 TRBV7-2 TRBD2 - CASSLARGGRGGRNEQFF TGTGCCAGCAGCTTAGCGCGGGGGGGCAGGGGTGGAAGAAATGAGCAGTTCTTC
TRBJ2-6 TRBV23-1 - many CASSQYGGGAISGANVLTF TGCGCCAGCAGTCAATACGGAGGGGGGGCGATCTCTGGGGCCAACGTCCTGACTTTC
TRBJ2-7 TRBV12-3/TRBV12-4 - many CASSQGSTELQYF TGTGCCAGCAGTCAAGGGTCAACGGAATTGCAGTACTTC
TRBJ1-1 TRBV7-8 - - CASSRSRMGTEAFF TGTGCCAGCAGCCGTTCGAGGATGGGCACTGAAGCTTTCTTT
TRBJ1-5 TRBV20-1 - - CSARLGGSNQPQHF TGCAGTGCTAGACTAGGGGGTTCGAATCAGCCCCAGCATTTT
TRBJ1-2 TRBV4-3 - few CASSYDGTARYGYTF TGCGCCAGCAGCTACGACGGGACCGCGAGATATGGCTACACCTTC
TRBJ2-3 TRBV11-2 TRBD1 - CASSVGGQGQYF TGTGCCAGCAGCGTGGGGGGACAGGGGCAGTATTTT
TRBJ1-5 TRBV4-2 TRBD1 many CASSQELDRGNQPQHF TGTGCCAGCAGCCAAGAGTTGGACAGGGGCAATCAGCCCCAGCATTTT
TRBJ2-3 TRBV20-1 - - CSARKFGGGVADTQYF TGCAGTGCTAGAAAGTTCGGCGGCGGGGTCGCGGATACGCAGTATTTT
TRBJ1-6 TRBV5-1 - few CASSYRGTDNSPLHF TGCGCCAGCAGCTATCGCGGGACGGATAATTCACCCCTCCACTTT
TRBJ1-5 TRBV7-9 - many CASSHRVGQPQHF TGTGCCAGCAGCCACAGGGTAGGGCAGCCCCAGCATTTT
TRBJ1-1 TRBV27 - many CASSQTGMNTEAFF TGTGCCAGCAGCCAGACGGGGATGAACACTGAAGCTTTCTTT
TRBJ2-6 TRBV5-1 TRBD1 few CASDRGNSGANVLTF TGCGCCAGCGACAGGGGAAACTCTGGGGCCAACGTCCTGACTTTC
TRBJ2-5 TRBV12-3/TRBV12-4 TRBD2 once CASSLALGTILEETQYF TGTGCCAGCAGTTTAGCGCTAGGGACTATTCTAGAGGAGACCCAGTACTTC
TRBJ2-1 TRBV12-3/TRBV12-4 TRBD2 - CASSFSGGAYNEQFF TGTGCCAGCAGTTTTAGCGGGGGAGCCTACAATGAGCAGTTCTTC
TRBJ2-6 TRBV4-2 - many CASSPLEDYGANVLTF TGTGCCAGCAGCCCCCTTGAGGACTATGGGGCCAACGTCCTGACTTTC
TRBJ2-3 TRBV10-3 TRBD1 many CAISDTRGGGTDTQYF TGTGCCATCAGTGATACTCGAGGGGGCGGCACAGATACGCAGTATTTT
TRBJ1-3 TRBV5-1 - many CASSLDTRISGNTIYF TGCGCCAGCAGCTTAGATACAAGGATCTCTGGAAACACCATATATTTT
TRBJ2-1 TRBV20-1 TRBD2 many CSARDELRAGASSYNEQFF TGCAGTGCTAGAGATGAACTGAGAGCGGGAGCTAGCTCCTACAATGAGCAGTTCTTC
TRBJ2-1 TRBV6-5 - - CASSYSPSGHEQFF TGTGCCAGCAGTTACAGCCCCTCCGGGCATGAGCAGTTCTTC
TRBJ1-4 TRBV20-1 TRBD1 many CSVKTGTDEKLFF TGCAGTGTTAAGACAGGGACGGACGAAAAACTGTTTTTT
TRBJ2-7 TRBV6-5 TRBD2 - CASSYSYIAGVGSYEQYF TGTGCCAGCAGTTACTCGTACATAGCGGGAGTGGGCTCCTACGAGCAGTACTTC
TRBJ1-1 TRBV9 - - CASSKGRMNTEAFF TGTGCCAGCAGCAAGGGACGGATGAACACTGAAGCTTTCTTT
TRBJ2-7 TRBV7-3 - few CASSFGPEGYEQYF TGTGCCAGCAGCTTCGGACCCGAGGGTTACGAGCAGTACTTC
TRBJ1-1 TRBV7-9 - many CASSPTMNTEAFF TGCGCCAGCAGTCCCACAATGAACACTGAAGCTTTCTTT
TRBJ1-2 TRBV6-2/TRBV6-3 TRBD1 many CASSSLTGDYGYTF TGTGCCAGCAGTTCCTTGACAGGGGACTATGGCTACACCTTC
TRBJ1-2 TRBV2 - many CASSSQGAYGYTF TGTGCCAGCAGTTCACAGGGAGCCTATGGCTACACCTTC
TRBJ1-1 TRBV6-1 - many CATSDIFQDGAFF TGTGCCACCAGTGACATCTTTCAGGATGGAGCTTTCTTT
TRBJ2-5 TRBV9 TRBD1 - CASSPDLTGAGETQYF TGTGCCAGCAGCCCAGACCTGACAGGGGCGGGGGAGACCCAGTACTTC
TRBJ1-5 TRBV7-2 - - CASSLGGTGPQPQHF TGTGCCAGCAGCTTAGGAGGTACGGGCCCTCAGCCCCAGCATTTT
TRBJ2-1 TRBV7-2 - many CASSPGVAIYNEQFF TGTGCCAGCAGCCCCGGGGTAGCTATCTACAATGAGCAGTTCTTC
TRBJ2-1 TRBV18 - few CASSSRDTDEQFF TGTGCCAGCTCATCGCGGGACACGGATGAGCAGTTCTTC
TRBJ2-5 TRBV7-3 TRBD2 - CASSLKGLSTSGIFPKQETQYF TGTGCCAGCAGCTTAAAGGGCCTTTCGACTAGCGGGATCTTCCCGAAACAAGAGACCCAGTACTTC
TRBJ2-2 TRBV20-1 TRBD2 - CSARAAGGWTGELFF TGCAGTGCTAGAGCAGCGGGAGGTTGGACCGGGGAGCTGTTTTTT
TRBJ2-1 TRBV29-1 TRBD2 - CSGDQGPGLAGGSYNEQFF TGCAGCGGGGACCAAGGCCCGGGACTAGCGGGGGGGTCCTACAATGAGCAGTTCTTC
TRBJ2-5 TRBV6-5 - many CASSYSRPAAQYF TGTGCCAGCAGTTACTCGAGGCCGGCAGCCCAGTACTTC